This T cell receptor (beta chain) was identified in a study of blood T cells in healthy people across ages. Study-wide context: About one barcoded beta molecule per two T cells was captured by template switching. General study points: It was the long-lived donors that had more naive CD4+ cells and higher diversity than aged donors. Older individuals had lower TCR beta diversity per million T cells (the decline was roughly linear).

This clonotype was found once. Its antigen is currently unknown. Combining a sample-barcoded 5' primer with a J-beta primer mix, a second PCR ran for about 6 to 12 cycles. Via MiXCR, TCRdb re-called the 5' RACE reads, giving one row per CDR3 protein. The sample lists 850,000 to 1,000,000 distinct CDR3 sequences; roughly 50% were seen once. The V and J ends lost 3 bases and 1 base, in that order; junction bases with no gene match: 9. CDR1 and CDR2 from the germline V gene are DFQATT and SNEGSKA (reference sequence). This CDR3 has 16 residues. Sequenced input: blood. The chain combines TRBV20-1 with TRBJ1-1, with TRBD1 identical over 9 bases. The source of this sequence is a woman aged 55-69 years in good health. The CDR3 here is CSASPPGQGPNTEAFF. For the CDR3, the DNA is TGCAGTGCTAGCCCACCGGGACAGGGACCGAACACTGAAGCTTTCTTT.